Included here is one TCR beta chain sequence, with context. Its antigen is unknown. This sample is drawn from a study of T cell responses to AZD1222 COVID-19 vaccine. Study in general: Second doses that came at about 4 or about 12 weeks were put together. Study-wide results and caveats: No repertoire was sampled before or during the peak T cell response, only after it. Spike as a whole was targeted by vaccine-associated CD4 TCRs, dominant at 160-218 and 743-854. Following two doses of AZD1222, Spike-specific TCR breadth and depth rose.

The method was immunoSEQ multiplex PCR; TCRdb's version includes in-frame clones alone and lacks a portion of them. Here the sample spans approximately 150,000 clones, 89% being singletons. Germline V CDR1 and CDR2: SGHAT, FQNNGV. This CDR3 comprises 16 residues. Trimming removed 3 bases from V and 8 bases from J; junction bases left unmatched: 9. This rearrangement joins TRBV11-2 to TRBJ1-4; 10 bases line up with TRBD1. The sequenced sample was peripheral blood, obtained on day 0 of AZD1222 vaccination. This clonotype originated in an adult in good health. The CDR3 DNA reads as TGTGCCAGCAGCTTCAACTACCGGGACAGGGGAGAAAAACTGTTTTTT. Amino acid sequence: CASSFNYRDRGEKLFF.